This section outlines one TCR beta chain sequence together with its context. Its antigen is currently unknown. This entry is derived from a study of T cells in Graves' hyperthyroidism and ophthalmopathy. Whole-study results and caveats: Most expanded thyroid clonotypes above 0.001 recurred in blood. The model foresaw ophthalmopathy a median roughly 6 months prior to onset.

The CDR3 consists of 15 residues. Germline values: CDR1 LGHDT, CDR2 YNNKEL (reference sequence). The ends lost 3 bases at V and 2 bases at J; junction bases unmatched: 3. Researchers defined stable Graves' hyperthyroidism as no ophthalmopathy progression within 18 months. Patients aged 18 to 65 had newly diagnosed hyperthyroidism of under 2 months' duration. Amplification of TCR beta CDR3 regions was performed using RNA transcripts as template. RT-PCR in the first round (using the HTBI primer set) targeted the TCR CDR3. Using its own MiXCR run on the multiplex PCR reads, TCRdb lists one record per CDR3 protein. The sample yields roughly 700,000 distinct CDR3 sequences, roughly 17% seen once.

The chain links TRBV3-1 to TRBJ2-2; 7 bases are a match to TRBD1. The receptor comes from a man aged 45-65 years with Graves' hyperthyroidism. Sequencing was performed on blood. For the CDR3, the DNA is TGTGCCAGCAGCCAGGGGACAGAAAACACCGGGGAGCTGTTTTTT. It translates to CASSQGTENTGELFF.